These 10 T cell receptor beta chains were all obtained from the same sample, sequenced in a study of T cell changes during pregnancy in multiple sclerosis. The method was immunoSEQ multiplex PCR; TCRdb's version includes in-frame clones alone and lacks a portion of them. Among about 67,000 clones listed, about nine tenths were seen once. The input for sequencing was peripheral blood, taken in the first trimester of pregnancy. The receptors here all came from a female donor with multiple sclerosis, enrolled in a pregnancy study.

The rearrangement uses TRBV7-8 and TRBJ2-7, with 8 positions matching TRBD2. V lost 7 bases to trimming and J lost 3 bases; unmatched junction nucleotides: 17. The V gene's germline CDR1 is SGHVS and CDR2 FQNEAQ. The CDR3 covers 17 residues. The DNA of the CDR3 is TGTGCCAGCACTCAGGCGGGAAGCGGGAGCTTTTACTACGAGCAGTACTTC. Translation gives CASTQAGSGSFYYEQYF.

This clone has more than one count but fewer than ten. In nucleotides, the CDR3 is TGTGCCAGCAGCCCTTTGACAGGGGGCGGGAATGAAGCTTTCTTT. Translated: CASSPLTGGGNEAFF. The chain uses TRBV6-1 and TRBJ1-1; 10 bases fit TRBD1. The germline gives CDR1 MNHNS, CDR2 SASEGT. With V trimmed by 6 bases and J by 7 bases, 11 bases remained unmatched. The CDR3 contains 15 residues.

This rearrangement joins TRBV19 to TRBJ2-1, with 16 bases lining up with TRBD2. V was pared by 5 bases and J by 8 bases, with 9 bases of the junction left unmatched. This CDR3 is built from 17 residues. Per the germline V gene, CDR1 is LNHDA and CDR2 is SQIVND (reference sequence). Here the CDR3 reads CASSPGTSGRAPYEQFF. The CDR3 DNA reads TGTGCCAGTAGTCCCGGGACTAGCGGGAGGGCCCCCTATGAGCAGTTCTTC.

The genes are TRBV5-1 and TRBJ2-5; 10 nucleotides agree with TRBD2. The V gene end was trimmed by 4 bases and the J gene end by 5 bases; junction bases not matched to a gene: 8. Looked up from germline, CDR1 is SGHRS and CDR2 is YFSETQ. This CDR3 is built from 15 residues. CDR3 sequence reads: CASSPAGGLFETQYF. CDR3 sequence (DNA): TGCGCCAGCAGCCCAGCGGGGGGGTTATTCGAGACCCAGTACTTC.

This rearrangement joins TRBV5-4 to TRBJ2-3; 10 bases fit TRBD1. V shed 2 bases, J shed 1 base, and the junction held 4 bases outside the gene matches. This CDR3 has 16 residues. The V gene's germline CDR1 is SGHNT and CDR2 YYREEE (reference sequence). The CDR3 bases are TGTGCCAGCAGCTTACCCGGGACAGGGGGCACAGATACGCAGTATTTT. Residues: CASSLPGTGGTDTQYF.

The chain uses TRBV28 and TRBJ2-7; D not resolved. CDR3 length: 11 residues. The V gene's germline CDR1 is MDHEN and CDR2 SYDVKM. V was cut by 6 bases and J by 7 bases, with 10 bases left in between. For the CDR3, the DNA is TGTGCCAGCAGCCCCGGTAGAGAGCAGTACTTC. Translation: CASSPGREQYF.

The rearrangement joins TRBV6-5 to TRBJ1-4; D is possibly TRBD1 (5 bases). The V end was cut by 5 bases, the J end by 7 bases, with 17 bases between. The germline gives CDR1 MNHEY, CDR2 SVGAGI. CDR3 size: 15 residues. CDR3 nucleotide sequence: TGTGCCAGCAGTCAATTCAGACAGTGGGGTGAAAAACTGTTTTTT. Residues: CASSQFRQWGEKLFF.

The CDR3 loop is CATTGTGVVQPQHF. The CDR3 region has the DNA TGTGCCACAACCGGGACAGGGGTTGTTCAGCCCCAGCATTTT. The gene calls are TRBV28 and TRBJ1-5; 10 bases agree with TRBD1. Germline CDR1 is MDHEN and CDR2 is SYDVKM. The CDR3 covers 14 residues. With V trimmed by 10 bases and J by 6 bases, 9 bases remained unmatched.

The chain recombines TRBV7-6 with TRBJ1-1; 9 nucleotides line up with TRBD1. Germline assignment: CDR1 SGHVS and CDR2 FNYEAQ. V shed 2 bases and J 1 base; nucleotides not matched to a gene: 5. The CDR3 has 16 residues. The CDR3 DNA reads TGTGCCAGCAGCTTAATGCCGGGACAGGGGAACACTGAAGCTTTCTTT. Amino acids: CASSLMPGQGNTEAFF. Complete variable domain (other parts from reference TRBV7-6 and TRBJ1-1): GAGVSQSPRYKVTKRGQDVALRCDPISGHVSLYWYRQALGQGPEFLTYFNYEAQQDKSGLPNDRFSAERPEGSISTLTIQRTEQRDSAMYRCASSLMPGQGNTEAFFGQGTRLTVV.

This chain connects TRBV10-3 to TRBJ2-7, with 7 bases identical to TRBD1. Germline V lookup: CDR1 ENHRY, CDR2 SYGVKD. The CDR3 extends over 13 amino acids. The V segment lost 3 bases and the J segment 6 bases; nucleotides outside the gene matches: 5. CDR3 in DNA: TGTGCCATCAGTGACCCGACAGGGAGCGAGCAGTACTTC. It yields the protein CAISDPTGSEQYF.